Shown below are 28 T cell receptor beta chains from a single sample sequenced in a study of regulatory T cells in long-lasting Graves disease. Building of the TCR beta libraries involved iRepertoire HTBI primers and Arm-PCR of CDR3 regions. One entry per CDR3 protein results from TCRdb running MiXCR on the multiplex PCR reads. There are fewer than 550,000 distinct CDR3 sequences in the sample; about 22% occur only once, and roughly 7% lies in the top ten. The time point: persistent/refractory GD, antithyroid drugs over 5 years with positive TRAb. Following extraction of RNA from PBMCs, that RNA was used to make the TCR library. The starting material was peripheral blood mononuclear cells (PBMCs), obtained when the disease was refractory, from a patient treated with antithyroid drugs. Receptors were obtained from a female donor with Graves disease.

This clonotype was recorded a few times. The V gene is TRBV20-1, the J gene TRBJ2-7; D is perhaps TRBD2 (6 bases). This CDR3 comprises 17 residues. In germline, CDR1 is DFQATT, CDR2 SNEGSKA (reference sequence). V shed 0 bases and J shed 0 bases, with 18 bases lying between them. In nucleotides, the CDR3 is TGCAGTGCTAGAGATCCGACGAAGCGGGCTAGCTCCTACGAGCAGTACTTC. Translated: CSARDPTKRASSYEQYF.

V gene TRBV4-1 combines with J gene TRBJ1-3; D is undetermined. This CDR3 has 17 residues. Per the germline V gene, CDR1 is MGHRA and CDR2 is YSYEKL. Trimming removed 1 base from V and 0 bases from J, with 13 bases in between. As DNA, the CDR3 is TGCGCCAGCAGCCAAGGGACTTGGAGGACCTCTGGAAACACCATATATTTT. Translated, it gives CASSQGTWRTSGNTIYF.

This clonotype was picked up a small number of times. V is TRBV19 and J is TRBJ2-7; 9 nucleotides match TRBD1. The CDR3 totals 15 residues. V dropped 6 bases and J dropped 2; count of bases not matched to a gene: 8. The germline gives CDR1 LNHDA, CDR2 SQIVND (reference sequence). In DNA, the CDR3 is TGTGCCAGTAGAACGGACAGGGGAGGTACCTACGAGCAGTACTTC. Translation: CASRTDRGGTYEQYF.

This chain uses TRBV11-2 with TRBJ2-1, with 9 bases that match TRBD2. This CDR3 has 20 amino acids. After removal of 5 bases from V and 0 bases from J, the junction contained 17 bases not matched to a gene. Germline values: CDR1 SGHAT, CDR2 FQNNGV. CDR3 coding DNA: TGTGCCAGCAGCCCTGGGAGGGCGGGAGGGCCCCCTAGCTCCTACAATGAGCAGTTCTTC. Translated, it gives CASSPGRAGGPPSSYNEQFF.

This rearrangement joins TRBV7-3 to TRBJ2-5; TRBD2 is a possible D gene (6 bases). The germline V gene encodes CDR1 SGHTA and CDR2 FQGTGA. The CDR3 loop spans 15 amino acids. Trimming removed 6 bases from V and 0 bases from J, with 14 bases in between. The CDR3 spells CASSPLGGNQETQYF. CDR3 DNA: TGTGCCAGCAGTCCACTTGGGGGGAACCAAGAGACCCAGTACTTC.

The chain links TRBV20-1 to TRBJ1-5; no definite D call. This CDR3 has 13 residues. The germline CDR1 and CDR2 sequences are DFQATT and SNEGSKA (reference sequence). V was cut by 3 bases and J by 1 base, with 7 bases left in between. CDR3 residues: CSASLDSNQPQHF. CDR3 DNA sequence: TGCAGTGCTAGTTTAGACAGCAATCAGCCCCAGCATTTT.

The V call is TRBV28, the J call TRBJ2-5; the match to TRBD2 covers 14 bases. The CDR3 has 17 amino acids. In germline, CDR1 is MDHEN, CDR2 SYDVKM. After removal of 4 bases from V and 4 bases from J, the junction contained 8 bases not matched to a gene. The CDR3 loop reads CASSSTSGGARLETQYF. The CDR3 DNA sequence: TGTGCCAGCAGTTCGACTAGCGGGGGGGCCAGGTTAGAGACCCAGTACTTC. The whole variable domain, filled in from reference TRBV28 and TRBJ2-5, reads DVKVTQSSRYLVKRTGEKVFLECVQDMDHENMFWYRQDPGLGLRLIYFSYDVKMKEKGDIPEGYSVSREKKERFSLILESASTNQTSMYLCASSSTSGGARLETQYFGPGTRLLVL.

This clonotype was detected ten times or more. The chain is built from TRBV27 and TRBJ1-2, with D hard to call. Germline V lookup: CDR1 MNHEY, CDR2 SMNVEV (reference sequence). V was cut by 3 bases and J by 0 bases, with 5 bases left in between. This CDR3 is built from 13 residues. In DNA, the CDR3 is TGTGCCAGCAGTTTTAACGCTAACTATGGCTACACCTTC. It translates to CASSFNANYGYTF.

The chain recombines TRBV11-2 with TRBJ2-1; D is possibly TRBD2 (6 bases). Germline assignment: CDR1 SGHAT and CDR2 FQNNGV. The CDR3 extends over 12 amino acids. Trimming stripped 4 bases from V and 12 bases from J, with 13 bases between. CDR3 sequence (DNA): TGTGCCAGCAGCTGGGGTCCCGGGGGGCAGTTCTTC. The encoded protein is CASSWGPGGQFF.

This chain joins TRBV24-1 and TRBJ1-5; 10 bases align to TRBD1. The CDR3 extends over 15 amino acids. CDR1 KGHDR and CDR2 SFDVKD come from the germline V gene. With 4 bases clipped from V and 7 bases from J, the junction kept 6 bases outside the gene matches. The DNA for the CDR3 is TGTGCCACCAGTGAGGCCGGGACAGGGGACCAGCCCCAGCATTTT. This translates into CATSEAGTGDQPQHF.

On this clonotype itself: A much more abundant neighbour one base away suggests this may be a read error. J is TRBJ2-7 and V is TRBV20-1; D is perhaps TRBD1 (6 bases). The CDR3 is 13 residues long. Looked up from germline, CDR1 is DFQATT and CDR2 is SNEGSKA (reference sequence). The chain's CDR3 is CNISQGRVYEQYF. In nucleotides, the CDR3 is TGCAATATAAGCCAGGGGCGGGTGTACGAGCAGTACTTC.

This clonotype was picked up many times. The genes are TRBV12-3 or TRBV12-4 and TRBJ1-5; the match to TRBD1 covers 9 bases. This CDR3 has 15 residues. J lost 1 base, V lost 3 bases, and 1 base had no gene match. The CDR3, as DNA: TGTGCCAGCAGTTTGGGGACAGGGAGCAATCAGCCCCAGCATTTT. Residues: CASSLGTGSNQPQHF.

This chain uses TRBV4-3 with TRBJ2-5; either TRBD1 or TRBD2 may supply D (5 bases each). CDR1 and CDR2 from the germline V gene are LGHNA and YSLEER. This CDR3 has 15 amino acids. V lost 0 bases to trimming and J lost 2 bases, with 10 bases between them. The CDR3 loop reads CASSQDRGSQETQYF. The CDR3, as DNA: TGCGCCAGCAGCCAAGATCGGGGCAGTCAAGAGACCCAGTACTTC.

This clonotype was picked up many times. V gene TRBV27 combines with J gene TRBJ1-1, with 7 bases that match TRBD1. With 2 bases clipped from V and 1 base from J, the junction kept 16 bases outside the gene matches. The length of the CDR3 is 19 residues. Germline values: CDR1 MNHEY, CDR2 SMNVEV (reference sequence). In DNA, the CDR3 is TGTGCCAGCAGTTTAAGGGGGCCGGGACAGCTAGGCTCGAACACTGAAGCTTTCTTT. Encoded protein: CASSLRGPGQLGSNTEAFF.

The J gene is TRBJ2-3, the V gene TRBV5-4, with 8 bases identical to TRBD2. The V gene's germline CDR1 is SGHNT and CDR2 YYREEE (reference sequence). The CDR3 is 16 amino acids. J gave up 2 bases and V 1 base, and 6 bases lay outside the gene matches. CDR3 coding DNA: TGTGCCAGCAGCTTGTACCTTAGCGGGAACACAGATACGCAGTATTTT. Encoded protein: CASSLYLSGNTDTQYF.

This rearrangement joins TRBV3-1 to TRBJ2-2; D unresolved. Trimming removed 6 bases from V and 3 bases from J, with 8 bases in between. The CDR3 covers 13 residues. CDR1 LGHDT and CDR2 YNNKEL come from the germline V gene (reference sequence). The CDR3 is CASSHPHTGELFF. The CDR3 DNA reads as TGTGCCAGCAGTCATCCCCACACCGGGGAGCTGTTTTTT.

This rearrangement joins TRBV5-4 to TRBJ2-7, with 10 bases matching TRBD2. The CDR3 spans 17 residues. Looked up from germline, CDR1 is SGHNT and CDR2 is YYREEE (reference sequence). V trimming: 3 bases; J trimming: 3 bases; junction bases outside the gene matches: 12. CDR3 in amino acids: CASSSGSGGRPSYEQYF. CDR3 coding DNA: TGTGCCAGCAGCTCGGGTAGCGGGGGGCGGCCAAGCTACGAGCAGTACTTC.

This clonotype has a handful of counts. V usage is TRBV13 and J usage is TRBJ2-7; no clear D. Germline V lookup: CDR1 PRHDT, CDR2 FYEKMQ (reference sequence). This CDR3 region has 15 residues. V was cut by 0 bases and J by 3 bases, with 12 bases left in between. CDR3 sequence reads: CASSLGRSPRYEQYF. Written as DNA, the CDR3 is TGTGCCAGCAGCTTAGGCAGGAGCCCACGCTACGAGCAGTACTTC.

Many counts were recorded for this clonotype. The genes are TRBV11-2 and TRBJ1-6; a possible D gene is TRBD1 (5 bases). The CDR3 consists of 16 residues. V was clipped by 5 bases and J by 0 bases, with 11 bases between them. Germline values: CDR1 SGHAT, CDR2 FQNNGV. CDR3 nucleotides: TGTGCCAGCAGCCCCCGGGACGCCTCCTATAATTCACCCCTCCACTTT. Amino acid sequence: CASSPRDASYNSPLHF.

This clonotype was observed many times. This chain links TRBV12-3 or TRBV12-4 with TRBJ2-7; TRBD1 aligns across 9 bases. The V segment lost 4 bases and the J segment 5 bases; nucleotides outside the gene matches: 3. The CDR3 totals 13 residues. The CDR3 spells CASSSDRGDEQYF. CDR3 sequence (DNA): TGTGCCAGCAGTTCTGACAGGGGGGACGAGCAGTACTTC.

This clonotype was recorded many times. This sequence joins TRBV12-3 or TRBV12-4 and TRBJ2-5; D may be TRBD2 (6 bases). The germline V and J ends were trimmed by 3 bases and 2 bases, with 10 bases remaining between them. This CDR3 contains 14 residues. CDR3 residues: CASSLRGRQETQYF. As DNA, the CDR3 is TGTGCCAGCAGTTTGCGGGGCCGACAAGAGACCCAGTACTTC.

This clonotype was seen a handful of times. The chain carries TRBV6-1 and TRBJ2-6; D perhaps matches TRBD2 (6 bases). CDR3 length: 14 residues. Germline CDR1 and CDR2: MNHNS and SASEGT. Trimming pared 8 bases from V and 2 bases from J, leaving 10 bases between. The CDR3 loop reads CASGGIPGANVLTF. The CDR3 bases are TGTGCCAGCGGGGGGATCCCTGGGGCCAACGTCCTGACTTTC.

A single count supports this clonotype. This chain links TRBV3-1 with TRBJ1-2; tentative D call: TRBD1 (6 bases). The CDR3 is 15 residues long. CDR1 LGHDT and CDR2 YNNKEL come from the germline V gene (reference sequence). V gave up 4 bases and J gave up 6 bases, with 18 bases separating them. The CDR3 DNA follows: TGTGCCAGCAGCCGTTCGGCTGCGGGGGCCGATGGCTACACCTTC. It codes for CASSRSAAGADGYTF.

V gene TRBV7-9 combines with J gene TRBJ2-7; no firm D call. CDR3 length equals 14 residues. V lost 1 base and J 3 bases, leaving 10 bases between the germline ends. Germline values: CDR1 SEHNR, CDR2 FQNEAQ (reference sequence). The DNA for the CDR3 is TGTGCCAGCAGCTTAGACGGCAGTTACTACGAGCAGTACTTC. It is translated as CASSLDGSYYEQYF.

The J gene is TRBJ1-1, the V gene TRBV30; TRBD1 matches at 11 bases. The V gene end was trimmed by 3 bases and the J gene end by 11 bases; junction bases not matched to a gene: 8. The CDR3 covers 13 residues. The germline CDR1 and CDR2 sequences are GTSNPN and SVGIG (reference sequence). The CDR3 sequence: CAWSRTGGEAAFF. In DNA, the CDR3 is TGTGCCTGGAGCCGGACAGGGGGCGAGGCTGCTTTCTTT.

The rearrangement links TRBV7-9 to TRBJ2-7; D is unresolved. CDR3 length: 14 amino acids. V lost 5 bases and J 6 bases, leaving 17 bases between the germline ends. In germline, CDR1 is SEHNR, CDR2 FQNEAQ (reference sequence). The CDR3 spells CASSPQGGVGEQYF. In DNA form, the CDR3 reads TGTGCCAGCAGCCCCCAAGGTGGGGTTGGCGAGCAGTACTTC.

There are many counts of this clonotype. The rearrangement joins TRBV2 to TRBJ1-1, with unresolved D. Germline CDR1 and CDR2: SNHLY and FYNNEI. V was cut by 3 bases and J by 8 bases, with 7 bases left in between. This CDR3 region has 11 residues. The CDR3 is CASSDWAEAFF. The CDR3 DNA is TGTGCCAGCAGTGATTGGGCAGAAGCTTTCTTT.

This clonotype was recorded a few times. The chain couples TRBV4-3 to TRBJ2-7, with 9 positions matching TRBD2. The CDR3 runs to 16 residues. Losses at the gene ends were 0 bases for V and 5 bases for J; bases not matched to a gene: 8. CDR1 LGHNA and CDR2 YSLEER come from the germline V gene. CDR3 in DNA: TGCGCCAGCAGCCAAGATTTGGCGGGAGGGCTCAACGAGCAGTACTTC. Translating it yields CASSQDLAGGLNEQYF.